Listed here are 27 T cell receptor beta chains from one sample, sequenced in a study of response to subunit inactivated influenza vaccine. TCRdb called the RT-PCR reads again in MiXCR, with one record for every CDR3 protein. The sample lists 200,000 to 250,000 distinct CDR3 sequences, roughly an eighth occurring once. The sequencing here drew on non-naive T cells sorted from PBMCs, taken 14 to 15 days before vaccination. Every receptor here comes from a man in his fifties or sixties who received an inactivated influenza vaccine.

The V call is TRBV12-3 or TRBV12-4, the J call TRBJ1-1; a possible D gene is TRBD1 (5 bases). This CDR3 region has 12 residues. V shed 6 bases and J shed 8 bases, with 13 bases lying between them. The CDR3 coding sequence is TGTGCCAGCAGCCGCCGGGGGTTCGAAGCTTTCTTT. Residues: CASSRRGFEAFF.

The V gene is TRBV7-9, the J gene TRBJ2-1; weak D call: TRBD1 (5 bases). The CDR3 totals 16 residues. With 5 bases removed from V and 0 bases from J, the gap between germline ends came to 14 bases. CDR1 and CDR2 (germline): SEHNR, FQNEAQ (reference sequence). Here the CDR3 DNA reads TGTGCCAGCAGCCCATCAGGGTTGAGCTCCTACAATGAGCAGTTCTTC. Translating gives CASSPSGLSSYNEQFF.

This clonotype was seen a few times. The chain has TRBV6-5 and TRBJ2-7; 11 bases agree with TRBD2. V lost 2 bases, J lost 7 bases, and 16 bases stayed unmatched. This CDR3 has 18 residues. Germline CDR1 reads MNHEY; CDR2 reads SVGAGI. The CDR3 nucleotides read TGTGCCAGCAGTTACCCGACTAGCGGGGATCCTTTGGTCTGGGAGCAGTACTTC. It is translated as CASSYPTSGDPLVWEQYF.

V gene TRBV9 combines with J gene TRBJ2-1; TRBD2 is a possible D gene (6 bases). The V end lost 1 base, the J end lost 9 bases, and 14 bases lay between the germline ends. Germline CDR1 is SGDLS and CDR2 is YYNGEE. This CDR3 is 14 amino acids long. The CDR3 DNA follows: TGTGCCAGCAGCGTAAGAGGAGGGGCTAGTGAGCAGTTCTTC. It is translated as CASSVRGGASEQFF.

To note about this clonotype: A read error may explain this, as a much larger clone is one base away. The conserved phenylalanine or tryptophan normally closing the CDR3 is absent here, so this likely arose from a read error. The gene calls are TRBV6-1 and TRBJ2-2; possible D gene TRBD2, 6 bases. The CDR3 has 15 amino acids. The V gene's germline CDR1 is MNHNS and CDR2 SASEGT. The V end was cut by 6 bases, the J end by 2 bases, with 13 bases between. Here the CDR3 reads CASSAPGVNTGELFS. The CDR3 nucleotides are TGTGCCAGCAGCGCACCGGGGGTAAACACCGGGGAGCTGTTTTCT.

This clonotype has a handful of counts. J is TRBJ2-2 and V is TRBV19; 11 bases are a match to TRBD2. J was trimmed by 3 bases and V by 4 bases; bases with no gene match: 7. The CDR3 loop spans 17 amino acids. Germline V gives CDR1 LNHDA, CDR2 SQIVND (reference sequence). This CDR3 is CASSTSSGRLDTGELFF. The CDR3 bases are TGTGCCAGTAGTACCTCTAGCGGGAGGCTAGACACCGGGGAGCTGTTTTTT. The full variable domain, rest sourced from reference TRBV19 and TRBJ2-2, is DGGITQSPKYLFRKEGQNVTLSCEQNLNHDAMYWYRQDPGQGLRLIYYSQIVNDFQKGDIAEGYSVSREKKESFPLTVTSAQKNPTAFYLCASSTSSGRLDTGELFFGEGSRLTVL.

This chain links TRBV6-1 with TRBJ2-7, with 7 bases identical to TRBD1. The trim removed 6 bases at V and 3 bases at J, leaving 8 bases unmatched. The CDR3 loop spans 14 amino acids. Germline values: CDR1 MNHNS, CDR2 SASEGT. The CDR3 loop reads CASSRDRTYYEQYF. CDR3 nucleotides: TGTGCCAGCAGCCGGGACAGAACATACTACGAGCAGTACTTC.

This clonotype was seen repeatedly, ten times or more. The CDR3, as DNA: TGTGCCAGCAGCCCCCGGGCAGACACATGGCGCACCTTC. Its protein product is CASSPRADTWRTF. The chain carries TRBV11-1 and TRBJ1-2, with unresolved D. The germline CDR1 and CDR2 sequences are SGHAT and FQDESV (reference sequence). V dropped 5 bases and J dropped 13 bases, with 20 bases sitting between them. The CDR3 contains 13 residues.

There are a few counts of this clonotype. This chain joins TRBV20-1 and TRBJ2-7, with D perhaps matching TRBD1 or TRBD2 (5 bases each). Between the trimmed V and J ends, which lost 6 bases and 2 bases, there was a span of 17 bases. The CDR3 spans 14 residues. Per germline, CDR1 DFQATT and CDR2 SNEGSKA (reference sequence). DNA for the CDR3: TGCAGTGCCACCGGGGACCCAGACCCCTACGAGCAGTACTTC. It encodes CSATGDPDPYEQYF.

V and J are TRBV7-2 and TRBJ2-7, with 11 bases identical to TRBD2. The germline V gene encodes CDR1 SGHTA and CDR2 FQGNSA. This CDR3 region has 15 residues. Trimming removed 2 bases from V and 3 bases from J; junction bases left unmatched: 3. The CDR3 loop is CASSLQTSGVYEQYF. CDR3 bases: TGTGCCAGCAGCTTACAGACTAGCGGGGTCTACGAGCAGTACTTC.

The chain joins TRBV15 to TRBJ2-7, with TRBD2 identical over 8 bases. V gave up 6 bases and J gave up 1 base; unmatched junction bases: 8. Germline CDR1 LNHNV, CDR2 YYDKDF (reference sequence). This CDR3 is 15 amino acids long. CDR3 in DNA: TGTGCCACCAGGAGATTTAGCGGGGCGTCCTACGAGCAGTACTTC. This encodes CATRRFSGASYEQYF.

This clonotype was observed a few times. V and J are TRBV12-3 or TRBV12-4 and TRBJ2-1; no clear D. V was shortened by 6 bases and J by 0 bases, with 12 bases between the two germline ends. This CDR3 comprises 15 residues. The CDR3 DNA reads TGTGCCAGCAGCTGGGCCTTGAGCTCCTACAATGAGCAGTTCTTC. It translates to CASSWALSSYNEQFF.

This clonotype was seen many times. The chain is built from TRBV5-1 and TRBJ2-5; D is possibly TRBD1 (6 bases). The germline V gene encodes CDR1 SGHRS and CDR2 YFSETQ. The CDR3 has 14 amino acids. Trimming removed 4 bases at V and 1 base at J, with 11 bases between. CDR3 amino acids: CASSNRDIQETQYF. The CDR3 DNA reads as TGCGCCAGCAGCAACCGGGACATCCAAGAGACCCAGTACTTC.

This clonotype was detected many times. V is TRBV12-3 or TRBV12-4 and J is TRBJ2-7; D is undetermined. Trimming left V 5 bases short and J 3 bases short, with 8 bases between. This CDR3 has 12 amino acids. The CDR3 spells CASSGRSYEQYF. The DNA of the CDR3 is TGTGCCAGCAGTGGACGGAGCTACGAGCAGTACTTC.

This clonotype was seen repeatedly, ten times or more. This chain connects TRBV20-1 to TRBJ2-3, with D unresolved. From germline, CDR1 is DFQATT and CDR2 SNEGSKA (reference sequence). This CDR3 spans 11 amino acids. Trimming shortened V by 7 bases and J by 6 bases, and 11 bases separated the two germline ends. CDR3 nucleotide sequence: TGCAGTGGGGTATCGTGGGATACGCAGTATTTT. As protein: CSGVSWDTQYF.

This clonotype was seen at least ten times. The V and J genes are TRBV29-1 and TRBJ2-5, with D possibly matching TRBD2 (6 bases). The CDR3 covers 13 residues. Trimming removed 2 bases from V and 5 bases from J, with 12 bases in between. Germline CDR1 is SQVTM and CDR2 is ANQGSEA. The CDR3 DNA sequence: TGCAGCGTTGAATTCGGGAGCCTCGAGACCCAGTACTTC. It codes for CSVEFGSLETQYF.

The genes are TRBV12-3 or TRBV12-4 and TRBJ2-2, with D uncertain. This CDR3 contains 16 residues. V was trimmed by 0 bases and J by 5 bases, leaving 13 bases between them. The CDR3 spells CASSLARKGRTGELFF. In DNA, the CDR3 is TGTGCCAGCAGTTTAGCGAGGAAGGGAAGGACCGGGGAGCTGTTTTTT.

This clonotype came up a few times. CDR3 nucleotides: TGTGCCAGCTCACCAGAGGGGCTAGCCAAAAACATTCAGTACTTC. Translating it yields CASSPEGLAKNIQYF. The chain employs TRBV18 and TRBJ2-4, with D perhaps being TRBD1 or TRBD2 (5 bases each). Trimming took 2 bases from V and 0 from J, leaving 8 bases between them. CDR1 is KGHSH and CDR2 is LQKENI in the germline V gene. The CDR3 runs to 15 residues.

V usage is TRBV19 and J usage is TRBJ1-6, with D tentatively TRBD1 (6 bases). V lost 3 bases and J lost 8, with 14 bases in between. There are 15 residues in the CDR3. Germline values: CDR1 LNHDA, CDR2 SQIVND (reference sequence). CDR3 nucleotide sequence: TGTGCCAGTAGTATCTTTGGGGGCGCCGATTCACCCCTCCACTTT. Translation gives CASSIFGGADSPLHF.

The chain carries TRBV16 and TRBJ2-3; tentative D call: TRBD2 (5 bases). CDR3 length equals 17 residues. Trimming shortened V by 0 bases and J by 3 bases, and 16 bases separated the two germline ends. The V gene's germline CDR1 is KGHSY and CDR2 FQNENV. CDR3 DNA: TGTGCCAGCAGCCAATCCTCGGGGAGAAGGGCTACAGATACGCAGTATTTT. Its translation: CASSQSSGRRATDTQYF. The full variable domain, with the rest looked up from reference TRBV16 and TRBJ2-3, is GEEVAQTPKHLVRGEGQKAKLYCAPIKGHSYVFWYQQVLKNEFKFLISFQNENVFDETGMPKERFSAKCLPNSPCSLEIQATKLEDSAVYFCASSQSSGRRATDTQYFGPGTRLTVL.

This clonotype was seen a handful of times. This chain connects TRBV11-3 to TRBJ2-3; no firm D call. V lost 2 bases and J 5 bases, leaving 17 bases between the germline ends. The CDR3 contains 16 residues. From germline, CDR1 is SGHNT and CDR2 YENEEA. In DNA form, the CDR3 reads TGTGCCAGCAGCTTATCTTTTCTAGGAACAAGAGATACGCAGTATTTT. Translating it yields CASSLSFLGTRDTQYF.

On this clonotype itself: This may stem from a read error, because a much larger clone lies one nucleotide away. The CDR3, as DNA: TGTGCCAGCAACTTAGCTAGTGGGCAGGGCGTGAGAGCTTTCTTT. Protein product: CASNLASGQGVRAFF. The rearrangement uses TRBV7-9 and TRBJ1-1, with D perhaps TRBD1 (5 bases). The CDR3 runs 15 residues. Germline V gives CDR1 SEHNR, CDR2 FQNEAQ (reference sequence).

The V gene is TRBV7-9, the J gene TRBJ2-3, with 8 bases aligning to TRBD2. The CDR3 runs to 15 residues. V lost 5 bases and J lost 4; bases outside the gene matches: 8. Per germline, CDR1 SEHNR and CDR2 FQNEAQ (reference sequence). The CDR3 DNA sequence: TGTGCCAGCAGCCCGGGGGGGGGGACCGCAGATACGCAGTATTTT. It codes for CASSPGGGTADTQYF.

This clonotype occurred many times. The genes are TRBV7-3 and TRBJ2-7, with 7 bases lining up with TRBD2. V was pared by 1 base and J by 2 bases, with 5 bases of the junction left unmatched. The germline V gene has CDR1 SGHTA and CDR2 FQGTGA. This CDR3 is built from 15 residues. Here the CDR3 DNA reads TGTGCCAGCAGCTTAAGGGCTAGCGGTCCCTACGAGCAGTACTTC. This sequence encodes CASSLRASGPYEQYF. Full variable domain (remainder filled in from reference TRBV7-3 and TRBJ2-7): GAGVSQTPSNKVTEKGKYVELRCDPISGHTALYWYRQSLGQGPEFLIYFQGTGAADDSGLPNDRFFAVRPEGSVSTLKIQRTERGDSAVYLCASSLRASGPYEQYFGPGTRLTVT.

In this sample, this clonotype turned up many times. The CDR3 spells CASSQGRGGHEQFF. In DNA, the CDR3 is TGCGCCAGCAGCCAAGGGCGGGGGGGCCACGAGCAGTTCTTC. This chain uses TRBV4-3 with TRBJ2-1; 9 bases agree with TRBD2. The trim removed 1 base at V and 10 bases at J, leaving 5 bases unmatched. Germline loops: CDR1 LGHNA, CDR2 YSLEER. The CDR3 is 14 amino acids.

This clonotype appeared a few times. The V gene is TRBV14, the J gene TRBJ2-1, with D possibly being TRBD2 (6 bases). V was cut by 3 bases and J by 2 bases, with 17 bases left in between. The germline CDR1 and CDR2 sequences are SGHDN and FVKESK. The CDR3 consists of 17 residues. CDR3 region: CASSHAPGLGTYNEQFF. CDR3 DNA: TGTGCCAGCAGCCATGCACCGGGACTCGGTACCTACAATGAGCAGTTCTTC.

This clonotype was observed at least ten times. CDR3 residues: CASSPGQNTEAFF. The DNA for the CDR3 is TGTGCCAGCTCCCCCGGACAGAACACTGAAGCTTTCTTT. The chain couples TRBV18 to TRBJ1-1; D might be TRBD1 (5 bases). The germline V gene encodes CDR1 KGHSH and CDR2 LQKENI. This CDR3 spans 13 amino acids. V gave up 6 bases and J gave up 1 base, with 9 bases separating them. The full variable domain, completed using reference TRBV18 and TRBJ1-1, is NAGVMQNPRHLVRRRGQEARLRCSPMKGHSHVYWYRQLPEEGLKFMVYLQKENIIDESGMPKERFSAEFPKEGPSILRIQQVVRGDSAAYFCASSPGQNTEAFFGQGTRLTVV.